Reported below is one TCR beta chain. Its cognate antigen has yet to be identified. It differs at one base from a far larger clone, so likely a read error. The data stem from a study of prognosis after radiotherapy for stage I lung cancer (dated by TCRdb to the early 2020s). As for the study more broadly: Between April 2018 and 2019, some 20 patients with stage I NSCLC were enrolled in Nanjing, China. Newly diagnosed primary stage I lung tumors were found in 11 to 15 patients, while oligometastatic NSCLC after surgical resection of the primary tumor was found in roughly 5. Every patient was regarded as medically inoperable, because of comorbidities in 11 to 13 cases and refusal of surgery in six to eight cases. The cohort included 10 to 15 men and over 5 women, with a median age of approximately 76 years and a range of roughly 53 to 85 years. Tumor histology was squamous cell carcinoma in 6 to 8 patients and adenocarcinoma in roughly 13. Using image-guided IMRT or VMAT, SBRT was delivered in 3 to 5 fractions at a biologically effective dose of at least 100 Gy. Concurrent therapy was not administered to any patient alongside SBRT. About 20% of the 19 patients developed distant metastases after SBRT, at a median of roughly seven months; the other 15 showed no significant progression. Peripheral blood TCR beta repertoires were profiled in stage I NSCLC patients before and after stereotactic body radiotherapy, and the repertoires were related to distant failure. The study sequenced approximately 40 blood samples from some 20 patients, one before and one after SBRT per patient.

What the research found in general, with its limitations: No adjustment for multiple comparisons was applied to any of the reported P values. TRBV and TRBJ usage frequencies reportedly varied with metastasis status, involving two V genes at baseline and nine V and two J genes after SBRT. The study was limited by the small cohort and short follow-up, and independent validation of the study findings is required. A decrease in unique TCR clone counts was observed after SBRT (median about 9,400 before versus approximately 6,900 after; Wilcoxon paired P=0.011). Post-SBRT Shannon entropy and its change from baseline were lower in patients who developed distant metastases; baseline Shannon entropy was not associated with metastases. Tumor specificity of expanded TCR clones was not determined.

At the junction V is shortened by 0 bases and J by 4 bases, with 6 bases in between. From the cysteine up to the phenylalanine, the CDR3 has a length of 13 residues. Only the CDR3 portion is preserved as DNA: 39 bases, with reading frame beginning at the first base. From a lookup of the germline V gene, CDR1 and CDR2 are MNHEY and SVGEGT. Two rounds of multiplex PCR on genomic DNA were used to amplify the TCR beta CDR3 region. In the first PCR round, primers specific to each TRBV and TRBJ gene were used, and the primer sequences were filed in Chinese patent CN105087789A. Universal primers were used in the second PCR round. The Roche High Pure PCR Template Preparation Kit was used to extract genomic DNA from the frozen PBMCs. Paired-end sequencing with 151 bp reads was performed on the libraries using an Illumina HiSeq 3000. In the original analysis: CutAdapt was used to discard raw reads that did not contain the multiplex PCR primer sequences. Using PEAR, the high-quality paired reads were merged into contigs. MiXCR assigned TRB V, D and J gene segments to each contig by aligning to reference sequences. To remove sequencing errors, CDR3 sequences were clustered according to base quality and sequence similarity. Diversity was calculated as Shannon entropy divided by the natural log of the number of productive TCR sequences. Clonality was computed as one minus the ratio of Shannon entropy to the natural log of the number of unique clonotypes. Progression-free survival cut-offs for repertoire metrics were chosen using the Youden index of ROC curves, with analyses run in R 3.5.3. The public reads were reprocessed in TCRdb via fastp at Q25 and MiXCR, keeping in-frame beta chains. Merged by CDR3 protein, the rows form single entries marked with the most common genes and DNA. The V and J calls, along with clone size, are taken from TCRdb and not from the paper's own processing. This sample has 25,000 to 35,000 distinct CDR3 sequences in its table, and 40% to 60% of those were observed once. The leading ten clones occupy more than 15% of the sample.

A history of other malignancies or of prior chemotherapy or radiotherapy was absent in all patients, and node-negative disease was shown on CT and PET/CT in all patients. At each of two time points, six milliliters of peripheral venous blood were collected into EDTA tubes. PBMCs were isolated by Ficoll-Paque Plus density-gradient centrifugation. Right after collection, samples were placed at -80 degrees C and kept there until analysis. Rearrangement joined TRBV6-2 or TRBV6-3 to TRBJ1-2; the D gene is unclear. The TCR originated in a donor over 45 with non-small cell lung cancer. Material: PBMCs, obtained before or after stereotactic body radiation therapy (not recorded which). The CDR3 protein: CASSYSMSYGYTF. The base sequence is TGTGCCAGCAGTTACTCCATGTCCTATGGCTACACCTTC.